This is a list of T cell receptor beta chains from one sample in a study of T cell responses to AZD1222 COVID-19 vaccine. TCRdb's table, derived via immunoSEQ multiplex PCR, lists solely in-frame clones and lacks some. Of about 140,000 clones listed, 85% to 95% were seen once; the top ten hold more than 0.85%. The sequencing used peripheral blood, collected on day 0 of MenACWY control vaccination. The receptors originated from an adult in good health. The CDR3 runs from the conserved cysteine through the conserved F or W. The order of the fields is CDR3 length, D gene, V gene, J gene, clone size, CDR3 DNA, CDR3 protein. D genes are given only for firm matches. The size entry is marked missing in some rows and otherwise reads once, few, many or a size class.

len: 11; d_gene: .; v_gene: TRBV6-5; j_gene: TRBJ1-1; abundance: .; CDR3nt: TGTGCCAGCAGTACCGGGACGAAAGCTTTCTTT; CDR3aa: CASSTGTKAFF
len: 13; d_gene: .; v_gene: TRBV2; j_gene: TRBJ1-1; abundance: .; CDR3nt: TGTGCCAGCAAGCAGGGTTCGAACACTGAAGCTTTCTTT; CDR3aa: CASKQGSNTEAFF
len: 18; d_gene: .; v_gene: TRBV4-1; j_gene: TRBJ1-4; abundance: .; CDR3nt: TGCGCCAGCAGCCAAGATCCCCCCCAGACAGCCGCTAATGAAAAACTGTTTTTT; CDR3aa: CASSQDPPQTAANEKLFF
len: 13; d_gene: .; v_gene: TRBV3-1/TRBV3-2; j_gene: TRBJ1-3; abundance: once; CDR3nt: TGTGCCAGCAGCCAAGGACGGGGAAACACCATATATTTT; CDR3aa: CASSQGRGNTIYF
len: 13; d_gene: .; v_gene: TRBV5-6; j_gene: TRBJ2-1; abundance: .; CDR3nt: TGTGCCAGCAGCTTGGGTCCGGTGGACGAGCAGTTCTTC; CDR3aa: CASSLGPVDEQFF
len: 14; d_gene: .; v_gene: TRBV4-2; j_gene: TRBJ2-5; abundance: .; CDR3nt: TGTGCCAGCAGCCAAGGGGGGGCGGGGGAGACCCAGTACTTC; CDR3aa: CASSQGGAGETQYF
len: 13; d_gene: .; v_gene: TRBV7-3; j_gene: TRBJ2-7; abundance: .; CDR3nt: TGTGCCAGCAGCCCGCAGGGTGGGTACGAGCAGTACTTC; CDR3aa: CASSPQGGYEQYF
len: 14; d_gene: TRBD2; v_gene: TRBV3-1/TRBV3-2; j_gene: TRBJ2-5; abundance: .; CDR3nt: TGTGCCAGCAGCCAGACGGGGGGACAAGAGACCCAGTACTTC; CDR3aa: CASSQTGGQETQYF
len: 15; d_gene: .; v_gene: TRBV19; j_gene: TRBJ1-1; abundance: .; CDR3nt: TGTGCCAGTAATACCGGGACGGGGATGAACACTGAAGCTTTCTTT; CDR3aa: CASNTGTGMNTEAFF
len: 16; d_gene: TRBD2; v_gene: TRBV7-3; j_gene: TRBJ2-3; abundance: .; CDR3nt: TGTGCCAGCAGTCCCAGAGTAGCGGGTTCCACAGATACGCAGTATTTT; CDR3aa: CASSPRVAGSTDTQYF
len: 12; d_gene: .; v_gene: TRBV6-5; j_gene: TRBJ1-6; abundance: .; CDR3nt: TGTGCCAGCAGTTGGCAGGGGTCACCCCTCCACTTT; CDR3aa: CASSWQGSPLHF
len: 14; d_gene: TRBD1; v_gene: TRBV7-8; j_gene: TRBJ2-7; abundance: .; CDR3nt: TGTGCCAGCAGCCTACAGGGGACCACCTACGAGCAGTACTTC; CDR3aa: CASSLQGTTYEQYF
len: 15; d_gene: .; v_gene: TRBV13; j_gene: TRBJ2-1; abundance: .; CDR3nt: TGTGCCAGCAGCTTAGGGTCGGGATCCTACAATGAGCAGTTCTTC; CDR3aa: CASSLGSGSYNEQFF
len: 19; d_gene: TRBD1; v_gene: TRBV5-1; j_gene: TRBJ2-6; abundance: .; CDR3nt: TGCGCCAGCAGCTCCTGGACAGGGGGTTCCCCCTCTGGGGCCAACGTCCTGACTTTC; CDR3aa: CASSSWTGGSPSGANVLTF
len: 15; d_gene: TRBD2; v_gene: TRBV5-3; j_gene: TRBJ2-7; abundance: .; CDR3nt: TGTGCCAGAAGCTTGGCGGTAGCGGGAGGATACGAGCAGTACTTC; CDR3aa: CARSLAVAGGYEQYF
len: 14; d_gene: TRBD1; v_gene: TRBV10-3; j_gene: TRBJ1-1; abundance: .; CDR3nt: TGTGCCATCAGTGTGGGACAGGGGAGGACTGAAGCTTTCTTT; CDR3aa: CAISVGQGRTEAFF
len: 15; d_gene: .; v_gene: TRBV19; j_gene: TRBJ1-5; abundance: .; CDR3nt: TGTGCCAGTAGTTCACGTGTTGACGGCAATCAGCCCCAGCATTTT; CDR3aa: CASSSRVDGNQPQHF
len: 15; d_gene: .; v_gene: TRBV27; j_gene: TRBJ2-2; abundance: .; CDR3nt: TGTGCCAGCAGTTTATCGCGCAGGGTTCCCGGGGAGCTGTTTTTT; CDR3aa: CASSLSRRVPGELFF
len: 17; d_gene: .; v_gene: TRBV4-3; j_gene: TRBJ1-4; abundance: .; CDR3nt: TGCGCCAGCAGCCACTCAAAGCTTCAGACTTATAATGAAAAACTGTTTTTT; CDR3aa: CASSHSKLQTYNEKLFF
len: 13; d_gene: TRBD1; v_gene: TRBV19; j_gene: TRBJ2-7; abundance: .; CDR3nt: TGTGCCAGTAGTATTACAGGGGGCTACGAGCAGTACTTC; CDR3aa: CASSITGGYEQYF
len: 14; d_gene: TRBD1; v_gene: TRBV2; j_gene: TRBJ1-4; abundance: .; CDR3nt: TGTGCCAGCAGTCGGACAGGGGTTCGAGAAAAACTGTTTTTT; CDR3aa: CASSRTGVREKLFF
len: 13; d_gene: .; v_gene: TRBV19; j_gene: TRBJ2-3; abundance: .; CDR3nt: TGTGCCAGTAGTACGTGGGACCACCCTACGCAGTATTTT; CDR3aa: CASSTWDHPTQYF
len: 15; d_gene: TRBD1; v_gene: TRBV7-2; j_gene: TRBJ1-2; abundance: .; CDR3nt: TGTGCCAGCAGTTTACTCGGACAGGATACGAATGGCTACACCTTC; CDR3aa: CASSLLGQDTNGYTF
len: 15; d_gene: TRBD1; v_gene: TRBV3-1/TRBV3-2; j_gene: TRBJ1-5; abundance: .; CDR3nt: TGTGCCAGCAGCCATGCCCGGGACAGCTATCAGCCCCAGCATTTT; CDR3aa: CASSHARDSYQPQHF
len: 14; d_gene: .; v_gene: TRBV5-5; j_gene: TRBJ1-1; abundance: once; CDR3nt: TGTGCCAGCAGCTTGGACGGGTTGAACACTGAAGCTTTCTTT; CDR3aa: CASSLDGLNTEAFF
len: 15; d_gene: TRBD1; v_gene: TRBV4-2; j_gene: TRBJ1-2; abundance: .; CDR3nt: TGTGCCAGCAGCCAAGTGGGACAGGGTGACTATGGCTACACCTTC; CDR3aa: CASSQVGQGDYGYTF
len: 17; d_gene: TRBD1; v_gene: TRBV5-1; j_gene: TRBJ1-6; abundance: .; CDR3nt: TGCGCCAGCGCTATGGGACAGGGGGCCTCCTATAATTCACCCCTCCACTTT; CDR3aa: CASAMGQGASYNSPLHF
len: 17; d_gene: .; v_gene: TRBV12-2; j_gene: TRBJ1-1; abundance: .; CDR3nt: TGTGCAAGTCGCTCCCGGGCCCTTGGGGGCCCAAACACTGAAGCTTTCTTT; CDR3aa: CASRSRALGGPNTEAFF
len: 18; d_gene: TRBD1; v_gene: TRBV2; j_gene: TRBJ1-5; abundance: once; CDR3nt: TGTGCCAGCAGAGGCATTACCGGGACAGCAGATAGCAATCAGCCCCAGCATTTT; CDR3aa: CASRGITGTADSNQPQHF
len: 15; d_gene: .; v_gene: TRBV7-9; j_gene: TRBJ1-4; abundance: .; CDR3nt: TGTGCCAGCAGCAGGGCCCAGGGAACTAATGAAAAACTGTTTTTT; CDR3aa: CASSRAQGTNEKLFF
len: 13; d_gene: .; v_gene: TRBV28; j_gene: TRBJ1-2; abundance: .; CDR3nt: TGTGCCAGCAGCCTTAGACAGAACTATGGCTACACCTTC; CDR3aa: CASSLRQNYGYTF
len: 15; d_gene: .; v_gene: TRBV27; j_gene: TRBJ2-1; abundance: .; CDR3nt: TGTGCCAGCACCCCGACTAGTCCCTCCTACAATGAGCAGTTCTTC; CDR3aa: CASTPTSPSYNEQFF
len: 14; d_gene: .; v_gene: TRBV24-1; j_gene: TRBJ1-4; abundance: .; CDR3nt: TGTGCCACCACCAGACGAGGGTCGGGTGAAAAACTGTTTTTT; CDR3aa: CATTRRGSGEKLFF